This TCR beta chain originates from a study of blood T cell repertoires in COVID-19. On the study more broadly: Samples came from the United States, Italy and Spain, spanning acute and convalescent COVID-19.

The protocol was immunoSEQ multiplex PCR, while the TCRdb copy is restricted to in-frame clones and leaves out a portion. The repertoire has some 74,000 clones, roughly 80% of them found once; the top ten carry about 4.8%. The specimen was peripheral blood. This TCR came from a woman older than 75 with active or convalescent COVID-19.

The CDR3, as DNA: TGCGCCAGCACCAGAGGACAGGGGACCCTAGGTACTGAAGCTTTCTTT. Translated, it gives CASTRGQGTLGTEAFF. The V call is TRBV5-1, the J call TRBJ1-1; 9 bases are shared with TRBD1. The germline gives CDR1 SGHRS, CDR2 YFSETQ. V was pared by 6 bases and J by 5 bases, with 14 bases of the junction left unmatched. CDR3 length: 16 residues.